Sequencing of this TCR beta chain was carried out in a study of blood T cell repertoires in COVID-19. Turning to the study itself: The United States, Italy and Spain supplied acute and convalescent COVID-19 samples.

Participants had their cohort set by participant-reported clinical history. Recovery among Cohort 3 donors was established by two negative PCRs, clearance, or symptom resolution. Looked up from germline, CDR1 is MDHEN and CDR2 is SYDVKM. The V end was cut by 10 bases, the J end by 4 bases, with 14 bases between. CDR3 length: 13 residues. Profiled with immunoSEQ multiplex PCR; TCRdb holds only in-frame clones, not every one. The repertoire holds a few hundred thousand clones, with 89% as singletons. Sequences were obtained from PBMCs or T cells enriched from blood (not recorded which). The TCR originated in a woman aged 40 to 49 who had recovered from COVID-19. The chain is built from TRBV28 and TRBJ1-3; the D is unclear. CDR3 protein: CATWGGHGNTIYF. The CDR3 coding sequence is TGTGCCACCTGGGGAGGGCACGGAAACACCATATATTTT.